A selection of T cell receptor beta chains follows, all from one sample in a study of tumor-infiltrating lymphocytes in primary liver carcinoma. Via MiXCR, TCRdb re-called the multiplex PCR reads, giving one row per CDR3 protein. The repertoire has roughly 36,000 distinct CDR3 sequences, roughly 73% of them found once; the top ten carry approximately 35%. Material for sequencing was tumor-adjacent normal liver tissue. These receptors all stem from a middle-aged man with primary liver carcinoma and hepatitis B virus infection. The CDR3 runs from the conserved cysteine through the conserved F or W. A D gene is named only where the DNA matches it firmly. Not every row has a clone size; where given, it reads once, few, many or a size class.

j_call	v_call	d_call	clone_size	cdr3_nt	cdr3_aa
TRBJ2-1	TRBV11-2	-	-	TGTGCCAGCAGCTTGTCGGGGTTCGACAATGAGCAGTTATTC	CASSLSGFDNEQLF
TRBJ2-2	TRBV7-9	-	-	TGTGCCGGCAGCTTATTCAAAGGGTATGGCACCGGGGAGCTGTTTTTT	CAGSLFKGYGTGELFF
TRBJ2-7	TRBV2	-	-	TGTGCCAGCAGCCTCCCGGGACAACGAATACACGAGCAGTACTTC	CASSLPGQRIHEQYF
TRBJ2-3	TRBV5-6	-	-	TGTGCCAGGAGCTTATTATCAGGGTCGGATACGCAGTATTTT	CARSLLSGSDTQYF
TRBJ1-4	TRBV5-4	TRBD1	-	TGTGACAGCAGCCCACGACCCGGGACAGGATCGTCTGGATTT	CDSSPRPGTGSSGF
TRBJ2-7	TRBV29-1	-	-	TGCAGCGTTGCCGGGATTCCCCCCTACGAGCGGTACTTC	CSVAGIPPYERYF
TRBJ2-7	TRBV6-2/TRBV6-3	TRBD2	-	TGTGCCAGCAGTTTCAGACTAGCAACAGAGCAGTACTTC	CASSFRLATEQYF
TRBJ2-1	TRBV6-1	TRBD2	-	TGTGCCAGCAGAGAGGGACTAGCGGGGCCTTATGAGCAGTTCTTC	CASREGLAGPYEQFF
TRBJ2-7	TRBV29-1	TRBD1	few	TGTAGCGTGGGAACTGACAGGGACTACGAGCAGTACTTC	CSVGTDRDYEQYF
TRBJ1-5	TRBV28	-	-	TGTGCCAGCAGTCTGACACGGGGCAATAAGCTCCAGCATTTT	CASSLTRGNKLQHF
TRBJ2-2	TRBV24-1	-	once	TGTGCCACCAATGAAGGTGATTACGACACCGGGGAGCTGTCTTTT	CATNEGDYDTGELSF
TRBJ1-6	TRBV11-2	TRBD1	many	TGTGCCAGCAGCCGCGAGGACAGGGCCTATTCACCCCTCCACTTT	CASSREDRAYSPLHF
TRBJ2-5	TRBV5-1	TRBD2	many	TGCGCCAGCAGCTTAAGCGGGAGCGCGGAAGAGACCCAGTACTTC	CASSLSGSAEETQYF
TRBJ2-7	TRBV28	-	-	TGTGCCAGCAGTTTAAGACCAGGATACGAGCAGTACTTC	CASSLRPGYEQYF
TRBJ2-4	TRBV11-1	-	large	TGTGCCAGCAGCCGGAAGCAGGGTGACATTCAGTACTTC	CASSRKQGDIQYF
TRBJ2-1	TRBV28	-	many	TGTGCCAGCAGTTTATCCCTGGAGGGACCCTCCTACAATGAGCAGTTCTTC	CASSLSLEGPSYNEQFF